This T cell receptor beta chain was observed in a study of CXCR3-negative and CXCR3-positive naive CD8 T cells. Points from the study as a whole: Naive cells with CXCR3 showed TRB CDR3s that were more hydrophobic than those in CXCR3-negative naive cells. In both naive subsets diversity was comparably high, whereas memory CD8+ cells showed much lower diversity. Surface CD5 looked about the same in the naive subsets, so the authors worked out TCR strength from TRB CDR3 properties.

Those CD8+ T cells considered naive were CD45RO-CCR7+CD27+CD95-. CDR3 length: 15 residues. The germline CDR1 and CDR2 sequences are LNHNV and YYDKDF (reference sequence). Of note for this clonotype: Its specificity is not known.

UMI labels and 5' RACE were used to prepare the TRB cDNA libraries. TCRdb re-called the 5' RACE reads; one entry per CDR3 protein, DNA not given. Recorded for this sample: 80,000 to 95,000 distinct CDR3 sequences. The sequence derives from a human donor in good health. Some clones in this sample may be carry-over from other donors' samples. The chain recombines TRBV15 with TRBJ2-1. The sequencing sample was made of naive CXCR3- CD8+ T cells from blood. Subset meaning: CD45RO-CCR7+CD27+CD95- naive CD8+ T cells lacking CXCR3 (TNR3-). The CDR3: CATGSARSSYNEQFF.